The clone carrying this TCR beta chain was picked up many times. Each CDR3 protein is one row after TCRdb ran MiXCR on the 5' RACE reads. This repertoire shows 45,000 to 50,000 distinct CDR3 sequences, around 4.3% found once; its top ten account for approximately 5.7%. This record belongs to a study of neurological immune-mediated disorders. Germline-derived CDR1 and CDR2 are ENHRY and SYGVKD. V gave up 10 bases and J gave up 7 bases, with 16 bases separating them. There are 12 residues in the CDR3. The chain combines TRBV10-3 with TRBJ1-2; D remains ambiguous. The sample was PBMCs. The sequence was collected from a woman in her sixties with multiple sclerosis. The CDR3 nucleotides read TGTGCCACCGGGCCCTCCCTGGGTGGCTACACCTTC. Its protein product is CATGPSLGGYTF.